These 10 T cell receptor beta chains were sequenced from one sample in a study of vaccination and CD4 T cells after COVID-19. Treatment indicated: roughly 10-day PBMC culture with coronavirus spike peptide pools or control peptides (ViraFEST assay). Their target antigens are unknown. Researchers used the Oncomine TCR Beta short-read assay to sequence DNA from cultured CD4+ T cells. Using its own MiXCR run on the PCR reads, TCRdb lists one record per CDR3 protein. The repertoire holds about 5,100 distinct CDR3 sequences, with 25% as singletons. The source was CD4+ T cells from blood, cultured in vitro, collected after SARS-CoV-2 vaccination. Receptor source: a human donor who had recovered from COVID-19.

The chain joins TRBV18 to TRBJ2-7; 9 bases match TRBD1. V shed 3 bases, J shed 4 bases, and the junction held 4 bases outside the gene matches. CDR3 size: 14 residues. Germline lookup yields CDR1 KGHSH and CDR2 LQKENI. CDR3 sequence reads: CASSPRQGEYEQYF. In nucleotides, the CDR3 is TGTGCCAGCTCACCCCGACAGGGGGAGTACGAGCAGTACTTC.

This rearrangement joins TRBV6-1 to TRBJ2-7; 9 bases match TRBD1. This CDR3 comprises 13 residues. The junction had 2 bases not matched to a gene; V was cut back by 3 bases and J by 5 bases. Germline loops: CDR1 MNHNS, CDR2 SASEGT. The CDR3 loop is CASSEGQGHEQYF. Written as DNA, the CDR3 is TGTGCCAGCAGTGAGGGACAGGGCCACGAGCAGTACTTC.

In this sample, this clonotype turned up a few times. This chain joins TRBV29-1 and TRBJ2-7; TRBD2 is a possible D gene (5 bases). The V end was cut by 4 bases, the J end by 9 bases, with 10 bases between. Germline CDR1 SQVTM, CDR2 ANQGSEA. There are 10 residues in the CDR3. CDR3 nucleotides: TGCAGCGTTGGCCTGGGAGTGCAGTACTTC. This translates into CSVGLGVQYF.

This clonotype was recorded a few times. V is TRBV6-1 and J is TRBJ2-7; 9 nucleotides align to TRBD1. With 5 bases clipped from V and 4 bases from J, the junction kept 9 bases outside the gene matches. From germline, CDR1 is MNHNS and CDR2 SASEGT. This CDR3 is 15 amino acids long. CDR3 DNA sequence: TGTGCCAGCAGTCCTATGGACAGGGGAGGGTACGAGCAGTACTTC. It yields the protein CASSPMDRGGYEQYF.

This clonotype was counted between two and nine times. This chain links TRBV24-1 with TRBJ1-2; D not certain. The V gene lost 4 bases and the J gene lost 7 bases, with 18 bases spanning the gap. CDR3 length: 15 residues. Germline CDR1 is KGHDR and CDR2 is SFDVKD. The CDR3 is CATSDPTVGQVGYTF. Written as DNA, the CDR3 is TGTGCCACCAGTGACCCCACAGTGGGCCAGGTTGGCTACACCTTC.

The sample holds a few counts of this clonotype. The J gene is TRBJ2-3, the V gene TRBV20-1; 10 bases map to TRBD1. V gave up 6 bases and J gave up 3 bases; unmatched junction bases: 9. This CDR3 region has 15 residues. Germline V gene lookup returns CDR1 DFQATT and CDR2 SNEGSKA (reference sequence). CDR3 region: CSAVGDRGRTDTQYF. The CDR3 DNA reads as TGCAGTGCGGTGGGGGACAGGGGAAGGACAGATACGCAGTATTTT.

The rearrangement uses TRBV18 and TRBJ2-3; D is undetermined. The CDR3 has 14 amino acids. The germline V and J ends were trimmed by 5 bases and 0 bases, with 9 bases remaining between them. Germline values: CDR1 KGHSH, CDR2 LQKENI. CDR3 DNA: TGTGCCAGCTCAACTTACCTTAGCACAGATACGCAGTATTTT. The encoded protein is CASSTYLSTDTQYF.

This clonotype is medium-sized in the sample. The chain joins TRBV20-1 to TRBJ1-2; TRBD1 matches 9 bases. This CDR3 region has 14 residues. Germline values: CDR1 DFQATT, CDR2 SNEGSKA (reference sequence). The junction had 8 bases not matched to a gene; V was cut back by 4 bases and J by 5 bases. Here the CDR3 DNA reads TGCAGTGCTAAGAGTCCGGGACAGGGATATGGCTACACCTTC. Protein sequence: CSAKSPGQGYGYTF.

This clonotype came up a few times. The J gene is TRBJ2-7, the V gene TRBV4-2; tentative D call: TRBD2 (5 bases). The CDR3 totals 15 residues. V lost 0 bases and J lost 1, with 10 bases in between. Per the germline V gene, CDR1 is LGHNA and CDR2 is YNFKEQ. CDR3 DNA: TGTGCCAGCAGCCAAGATAGCGCAGCGTCCTACGAGCAGTACTTC. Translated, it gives CASSQDSAASYEQYF.

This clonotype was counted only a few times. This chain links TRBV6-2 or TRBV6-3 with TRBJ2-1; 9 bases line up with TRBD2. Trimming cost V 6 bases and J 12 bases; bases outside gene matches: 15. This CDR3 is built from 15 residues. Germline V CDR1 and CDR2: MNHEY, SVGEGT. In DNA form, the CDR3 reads TGTGCCAGCAGGCTTGGACTAGCGACCCAACCAGCGCAGTTCTTC. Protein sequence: CASRLGLATQPAQFF.